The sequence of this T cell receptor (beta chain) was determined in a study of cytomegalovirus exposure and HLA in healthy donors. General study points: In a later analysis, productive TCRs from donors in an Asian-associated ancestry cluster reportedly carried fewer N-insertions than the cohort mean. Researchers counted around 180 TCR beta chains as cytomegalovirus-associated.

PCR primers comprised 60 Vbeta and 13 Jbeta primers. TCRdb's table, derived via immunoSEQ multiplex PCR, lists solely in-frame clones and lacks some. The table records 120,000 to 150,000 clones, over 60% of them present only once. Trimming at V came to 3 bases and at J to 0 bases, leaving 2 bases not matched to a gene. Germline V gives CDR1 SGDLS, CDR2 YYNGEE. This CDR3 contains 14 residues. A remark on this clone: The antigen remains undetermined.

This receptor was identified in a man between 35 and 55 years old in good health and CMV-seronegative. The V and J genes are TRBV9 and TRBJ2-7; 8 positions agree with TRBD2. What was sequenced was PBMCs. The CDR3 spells CASSATSVSYEQYF. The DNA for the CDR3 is TGTGCCAGCAGCGCGACTAGCGTCTCCTACGAGCAGTACTTC. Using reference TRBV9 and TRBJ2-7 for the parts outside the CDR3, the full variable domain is DSGVTQTPKHLITATGQRVTLRCSPRSGDLSVYWYQQSLDQGLQFLIQYYNGEERAKGNILERFSAQQFPDLHSELNLSSLELGDSALYFCASSATSVSYEQYFGPGTRLTVT.